The 14 T cell receptor beta chains below come from one sample, sequenced in a study of CD8+ T cells in alopecia areata. Sample treatment: oral pan-JAK inhibitor, 5-10 mg twice daily. Extracted RNA was reverse transcribed into cDNA, the sequencing template. Profiling relied on immunoSEQ multiplex PCR, and the TCRdb table lists in-frame clones only, not all of them. The profile covers 150,000 to 200,000 clones, with less than 75% appearing a single time and 16% taken by the ten largest. Sequencing was performed on CD4+ T cells sorted from blood, taken at roughly week 55, from a patient treated with tofacitinib. The receptors come from a human donor with alopecia areata.

V is TRBV5-1 and J is TRBJ1-4; D may be TRBD1 (6 bases). The CDR3 extends over 13 amino acids. Germline V CDR1 and CDR2: SGHRS, YFSETQ. Deletions cut 4 bases from V and 7 bases from J, with 11 bases between. In nucleotides, the CDR3 is TGCGCCAGCAGCAGGCTGACAGGTGAAAAACTGTTTTTT. This sequence encodes CASSRLTGEKLFF.

The rearrangement joins TRBV29-1 to TRBJ2-3, with D possibly being TRBD2 (5 bases). Germline V gene sequence: CDR1 SQVTM, CDR2 ANQGSEA. The CDR3 spans 15 residues. The V gene lost 7 bases and the J gene lost 0 bases, with 17 bases spanning the gap. This CDR3 reads CSAYAGLESTDTQYF. Here the CDR3 DNA reads TGCAGCGCCTATGCAGGACTGGAGAGCACAGATACGCAGTATTTT.

V usage is TRBV2 and J usage is TRBJ1-2; D remains unclear. Deletions cut 1 base from V and 8 bases from J, with 5 bases between. Germline V gene lookup returns CDR1 SNHLY and CDR2 FYNNEI. This CDR3 region has 11 residues. In nucleotides, the CDR3 is TGTGCCAGCAGTGAAGGCAAGGGCTACACCTTC. As protein: CASSEGKGYTF.

This chain links TRBV7-9 with TRBJ1-4; D gene unclear. V was pared by 1 base and J by 8 bases, with 14 bases between. The germline gives CDR1 SEHNR, CDR2 FQNEAQ (reference sequence). This CDR3 is 15 amino acids long. The CDR3 loop is CASSLGRIGREKLFF. In DNA form, the CDR3 reads TGTGCCAGCAGCTTAGGGCGAATCGGAAGGGAAAAACTGTTTTTT.

This sequence joins TRBV9 and TRBJ1-2; TRBD1 matches 7 bases. The trim removed 4 bases at V and 3 bases at J, leaving 6 bases unmatched. The germline gives CDR1 SGDLS, CDR2 YYNGEE. CDR3 size: 14 residues. CDR3 sequence (DNA): TGTGCCAGCAGCCCCGACAGGGTAGACTATGGCTACACCTTC. Residues: CASSPDRVDYGYTF.

V and J are TRBV2 and TRBJ1-6, with D possibly being TRBD1 (6 bases). The germline gives CDR1 SNHLY, CDR2 FYNNEI. The CDR3 contains 15 residues. V lost 1 base and J 9 bases, leaving 13 bases between the germline ends. CDR3 sequence reads: CASSEGVRGPSPLHF. The CDR3 nucleotides are TGTGCCAGCAGTGAAGGGGTCAGGGGCCCTTCACCCCTCCACTTT.

This clone was counted between two and nine times. This chain joins TRBV29-1 and TRBJ2-3; no clear D. Germline values: CDR1 SQVTM, CDR2 ANQGSEA. V was pared by 5 bases and J by 0 bases, with 6 bases between. This CDR3 is 12 amino acids long. The CDR3 protein is CSVQTSTDTQYF. The CDR3 nucleotides read TGCAGCGTTCAAACTAGCACAGATACGCAGTATTTT.

This clone was observed once. The chain couples TRBV20-1 to TRBJ2-5; D gene ambiguous. This CDR3 spans 11 amino acids. V shed 5 bases and J shed 3 bases, with 7 bases lying between them. Germline CDR1 is DFQATT and CDR2 is SNEGSKA (reference sequence). In nucleotides, the CDR3 is TGCAGTGCTCGCACAGAAGAGACCCAGTACTTC. Amino acid sequence: CSARTEETQYF.

This clone was detected only a few times. The rearrangement joins TRBV29-1 to TRBJ2-7, with D tentatively TRBD2 (5 bases). Trimming took off 6 bases at V and 1 base at J, with 10 bases between the two ends. This CDR3 has 12 amino acids. From germline, CDR1 is SQVTM and CDR2 ANQGSEA. CDR3 nucleotide sequence: TGCAGCGTCCGACGGGGATCCTACGAGCAGTACTTC. Amino acid sequence: CSVRRGSYEQYF.

This clone was detected only once. The chain joins TRBV4-2 to TRBJ2-3; maybe TRBD2 (5 bases). Germline CDR1 reads LGHNA; CDR2 reads YNFKEQ. Trimming pared 4 bases from V and 2 bases from J, leaving 7 bases between. CDR3 length: 13 amino acids. The CDR3 region has the DNA TGTGCCAGCAGCCCGGGGATCACAGATACGCAGTATTTT. The encoded protein is CASSPGITDTQYF.

This clone is a singleton in its sample. The chain carries TRBV10-3 and TRBJ2-6, with 10 bases aligning to TRBD1. This CDR3 comprises 17 residues. Per the germline V gene, CDR1 is ENHRY and CDR2 is SYGVKD. With 7 bases clipped from V and 0 bases from J, the junction kept 6 bases outside the gene matches. The CDR3 here is CAIKARTGGSGANVLTF. CDR3 coding DNA: TGTGCCATCAAAGCTCGGACAGGGGGCTCTGGGGCCAACGTCCTGACTTTC.

This clone came up a few times. This chain joins TRBV11-2 and TRBJ1-5; D call uncertain. V lost 5 bases and J lost 5, with 10 bases in between. Germline loops: CDR1 SGHAT, CDR2 FQNNGV. This CDR3 spans 13 amino acids. CDR3 DNA sequence: TGTGCCAGCAGCACCTCGTGGGATCAGCCCCAGCATTTT. Translation gives CASSTSWDQPQHF. The entire variable domain, with the rest obtained from reference TRBV11-2 and TRBJ1-5, is as follows: EAGVAQSPRYKIIEKRQSVAFWCNPISGHATLYWYQQILGQGPKLLIQFQNNGVVDDSQLPKDRFSAERLKGVDSTLKIQPAKLEDSAVYLCASSTSWDQPQHFGDGTRLSIL.

The chain joins TRBV5-1 to TRBJ2-2; no reliable D call. The CDR3 consists of 16 residues. Per germline, CDR1 SGHRS and CDR2 YFSETQ. Trimming pared 0 bases from V and 6 bases from J, leaving 15 bases between. The CDR3 sequence: CASSLDAVGVPGELFF. CDR3 bases: TGCGCCAGCAGCTTGGACGCGGTTGGGGTGCCCGGGGAGCTGTTTTTT.

The rearrangement links TRBV18 to TRBJ2-7, with D perhaps TRBD1 (5 bases). The germline V and J ends were trimmed by 0 bases and 3 bases, with 12 bases remaining between them. CDR1 is KGHSH, CDR2 LQKENI, per germline. The CDR3 length is 15 residues. The CDR3 loop is CASSPPNRPSYEQYF. The CDR3 DNA reads TGTGCCAGCTCACCACCGAACAGGCCAAGCTACGAGCAGTACTTC.